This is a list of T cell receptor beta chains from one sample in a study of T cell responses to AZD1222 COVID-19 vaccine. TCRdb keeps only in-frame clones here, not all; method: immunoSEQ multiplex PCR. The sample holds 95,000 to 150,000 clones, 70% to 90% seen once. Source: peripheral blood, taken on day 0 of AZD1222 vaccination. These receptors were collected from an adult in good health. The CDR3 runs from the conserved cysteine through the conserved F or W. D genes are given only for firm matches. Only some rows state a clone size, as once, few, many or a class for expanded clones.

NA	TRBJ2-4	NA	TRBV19	TGTGCCAGTAGTGTAGCCAAAAACATTCAGTACTTC	CASSVAKNIQYF
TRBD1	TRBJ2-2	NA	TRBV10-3	TGTGCCATCAGTCTGGGACAGGGGGCCCACACCGGGGAGCTGTTTTTT	CAISLGQGAHTGELFF
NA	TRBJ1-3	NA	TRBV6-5	TGTGCCAGCAAAAACCAGGGAGGGTCTGGAAACACCATATATTTT	CASKNQGGSGNTIYF
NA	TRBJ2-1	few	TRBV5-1	TGCGCCAGCAGCCCCGGGCGGTCGGGCGGACGAGGCAATGAGCAGTTCTTC	CASSPGRSGGRGNEQFF
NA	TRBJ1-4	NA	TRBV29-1	TGCAGCGTTGAAGGGGGTGGAACTAATGAAAAACTGTTTTTT	CSVEGGGTNEKLFF
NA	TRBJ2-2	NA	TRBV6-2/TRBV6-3	TGTGCCAGCAGTTACATTGCCGGGGAGCTGTTTTTT	CASSYIAGELFF
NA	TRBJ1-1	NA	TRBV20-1	TGCAGTGCTAGTAAGAATCCGGGCACTGAAGCTTTCTTT	CSASKNPGTEAFF
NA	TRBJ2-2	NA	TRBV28	TGTGCCAGCAAGGCACAAGGAACCGGGGAGCTGTTTTTT	CASKAQGTGELFF
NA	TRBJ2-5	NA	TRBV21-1	TGTGCCAGCAGCAAAGTTTGTGGGAGGACGTACCAAGAGACCCAGTACTTC	CASSKVCGRTYQETQYF
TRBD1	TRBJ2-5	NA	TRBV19	TGTGCCAGTAGTACCGGGACAGTTAAAGGGGAGACCCAGTACTTC	CASSTGTVKGETQYF
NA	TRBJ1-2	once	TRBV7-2	TGTGCCAGCAGCTCAGTACAGGGACGGGAGAGTGGCTACACCTTC	CASSSVQGRESGYTF
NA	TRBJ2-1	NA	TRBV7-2	TGTGCCAGCAGCCCCACGGCGATCCGGGAGCAGTTCTTC	CASSPTAIREQFF